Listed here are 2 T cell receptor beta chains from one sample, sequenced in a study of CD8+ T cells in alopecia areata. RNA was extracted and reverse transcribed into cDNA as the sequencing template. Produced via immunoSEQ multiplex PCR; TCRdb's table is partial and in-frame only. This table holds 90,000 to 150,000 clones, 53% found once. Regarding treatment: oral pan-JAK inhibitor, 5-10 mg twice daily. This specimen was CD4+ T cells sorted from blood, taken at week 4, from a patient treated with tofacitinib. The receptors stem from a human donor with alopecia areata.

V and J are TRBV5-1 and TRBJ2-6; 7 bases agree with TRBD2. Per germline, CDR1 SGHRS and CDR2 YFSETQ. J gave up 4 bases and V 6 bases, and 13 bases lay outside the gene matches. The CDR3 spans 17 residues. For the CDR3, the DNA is TGCGCCAGCAAAGATAAGGGAGGGGTTGCAGGGGCCAACGTCCTGACTTTC. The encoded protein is CASKDKGGVAGANVLTF.

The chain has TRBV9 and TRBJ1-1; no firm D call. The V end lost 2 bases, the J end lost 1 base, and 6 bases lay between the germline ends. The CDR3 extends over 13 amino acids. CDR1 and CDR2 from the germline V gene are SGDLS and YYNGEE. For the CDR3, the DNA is TGTGCCAGCAGCGTTGAACAGAACACTGAAGCTTTCTTT. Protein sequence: CASSVEQNTEAFF.